The T cell receptor beta chain described here comes from a study of prognosis after radiotherapy for stage I lung cancer. Study context: Histologically, the tumors comprised squamous cell carcinoma in several patients and adenocarcinoma in over ten.

Blood, around 6 milliliters, was collected at each of two time points. The CDR3 spans 16 residues. The V segment lost 4 bases and the J segment 1 base; nucleotides outside the gene matches: 9. The germline gives CDR1 SGHVS, CDR2 FQNEAQ. This clonotype was counted ten times or more. The genomic DNA TCR beta CDR3 region underwent two rounds of multiplex PCR. Initially, in first-round PCR, primers specific to each TRBV and TRBJ gene were used. TCRdb re-derived calls from the multiplex PCR reads in MiXCR, one entry per CDR3 protein. The sample lists 59,000 or so distinct CDR3 sequences, approximately 25% occurring once.

The source material was PBMCs, sampled before or after stereotactic body radiation therapy (not recorded which). This receptor was obtained from a donor of 50 years or more with non-small cell lung cancer. The chain links TRBV7-8 to TRBJ1-1, with 7 bases fitting TRBD1. CDR3 sequence (DNA): TGTGCCAGCAGCTCTGGGTGGACAGGCGGGAACACTGAAGCTTTCTTT. Amino acids: CASSSGWTGGNTEAFF.